Below, 13 T cell receptor beta chains from the same sample are listed, as sequenced in a study of blood T cell repertoires in COVID-19 (TCRdb year 2020). Library preparation was by the immunoSEQ multiplex PCR assay. Sourced from immuneACCESS, this table was stored by TCRdb with only in-frame sequences that have V and J called. A share of the clones is absent; for the studies checked, an unresolved V gene accounts for under half, and the remainder has no known explanation. The sample profile shows 250,000 or so clones; roughly 88% of them were found once. The ten largest account for under 2.5% of the sample. Sequenced sample: PBMCs or T cells enriched from blood (not recorded which). These receptors were taken from a woman aged 40 to 50 with acute COVID-19.

The chain has TRBV24-1 and TRBJ1-6; 8 nucleotides align to TRBD1. The CDR3 covers 16 residues. CDR1 is KGHDR and CDR2 is SFDVKD in the germline V gene. V lost 3 bases, J lost 13 bases, and 13 bases stayed unmatched. CDR3 coding DNA: TGTGCCACCAGTGATATATCGGACAGGGACACTCAGCCCCTCCACTTT. This sequence encodes CATSDISDRDTQPLHF.

This clone has a single count. V and J are TRBV19 and TRBJ2-3; 11 nucleotides line up with TRBD1. This CDR3 is built from 15 residues. In germline, CDR1 is LNHDA, CDR2 SQIVND (reference sequence). V was clipped by 5 bases and J by 7 bases; unmatched bases: 8. CDR3 in DNA: TGTGCCAGTAGTGCCACCGGGACAGGGGGGCATACGCAGTATTTT. Its translation: CASSATGTGGHTQYF.

The gene calls are TRBV28 and TRBJ1-5; perhaps TRBD1 as D (6 bases). The CDR3 covers 13 residues. CDR1 MDHEN and CDR2 SYDVKM come from the germline V gene. V gave up 8 bases and J gave up 7 bases, with 15 bases separating them. The CDR3 bases are TGTGCCAGCCTCCTAGGGGGGGTCCAGCCCCAGCATTTT. It translates to CASLLGGVQPQHF.

The chain joins TRBV6-5 to TRBJ1-6, with D perhaps matching TRBD1 (6 bases). Germline V CDR1 and CDR2: MNHEY, SVGAGI. There are 16 residues in the CDR3. V shed 0 bases and J shed 6 bases, with 12 bases lying between them. Here the CDR3 reads CASSYSSGAGNSPLHF. CDR3 sequence (DNA): TGTGCCAGCAGTTACTCTTCAGGGGCGGGTAATTCACCCCTCCACTTT.

Written as DNA, the CDR3 is TGCGCCAGCAGGCAGACAGGTGGCTACACCTTC. Translation gives CASRQTGGYTF. The V gene is TRBV5-1, the J gene TRBJ1-2; D is possibly TRBD1 (6 bases). Trimming cost V 5 bases and J 7 bases, with 9 bases left between them. Germline CDR1 and CDR2: SGHRS and YFSETQ. The CDR3 length is 11 residues.

The chain couples TRBV5-1 to TRBJ1-6; 7 bases are shared with TRBD1. The CDR3 has 15 residues. Germline-derived CDR1 and CDR2 are SGHRS and YFSETQ. Trimming took 0 bases from V and 6 from J; bases not matched to a gene: 3. CDR3 region: CASSLEGDSNSPLHF. Here the CDR3 DNA reads TGCGCCAGCAGCTTGGAGGGGGACAGTAATTCACCCCTCCACTTT.

The chain is built from TRBV4-2 and TRBJ1-2; 7 bases are a match to TRBD1. V gave up 4 bases and J gave up 6 bases; unmatched junction bases: 14. This CDR3 has 16 amino acids. CDR1 and CDR2 (germline): LGHNA, YNFKEQ. CDR3 bases: TGTGCCAGCAGCCCTGTCCCCGGACAGGACCGGGATGGCTACACCTTC. It specifies CASSPVPGQDRDGYTF.

This sequence joins TRBV19 and TRBJ1-5; a possible D gene is TRBD1 (5 bases). V lost 4 bases and J lost 1, with 14 bases in between. This CDR3 contains 16 residues. Germline V lookup: CDR1 LNHDA, CDR2 SQIVND (reference sequence). Here the CDR3 reads CASSNPRQGSNQPQHF. CDR3 in DNA: TGTGCCAGTAGTAATCCCCGGCAGGGCAGCAATCAGCCCCAGCATTTT.

The rearrangement joins TRBV28 to TRBJ2-7; D is possibly TRBD1 (5 bases). Germline CDR1 and CDR2: MDHEN and SYDVKM. This CDR3 is 12 amino acids long. V was clipped by 5 bases and J by 3 bases, with 8 bases between them. Here the CDR3 reads CASSTTVYEQYV. For the CDR3, the DNA is TGTGCCAGCAGTACGACAGTCTACGAGCAGTACGTC.

Concerning this clone: This specimen includes other DNA sequences encoding the same CDR3. This rearrangement joins TRBV5-5 to TRBJ2-3; 13 bases map to TRBD2. CDR1 is SGHKS and CDR2 is YYEKEE in the germline V gene (reference sequence). The CDR3 runs 17 residues. The V and J ends lost 8 bases and 3 bases, in that order; junction bases with no gene match: 12. CDR3 in amino acids: CASSRGLAGAGTDTQYF. The CDR3 nucleotides are TGTGCCAGTAGCCGCGGACTAGCGGGAGCTGGAACAGATACGCAGTATTTT.

In DNA, the CDR3 is TGTGCCACCGCGTCTCTCCCTTACGAGCAGTACGTC. This gives the protein CATASLPYEQYV. This rearrangement joins TRBV10-3 to TRBJ2-7, with D unresolved. The CDR3 loop spans 12 amino acids. Trimming pared 10 bases from V and 4 bases from J, leaving 14 bases between. Germline CDR1 is ENHRY and CDR2 is SYGVKD.

The chain has TRBV5-4 and TRBJ2-7, with 8 nucleotides matching TRBD2. The ends lost 1 base at V and 7 bases at J; junction bases unmatched: 4. The V gene's germline CDR1 is SGHNT and CDR2 YYREEE (reference sequence). This CDR3 has 13 residues. The CDR3 nucleotides read TGTGCCAGCAGCTTGCCGGGGGGGTTGGAGCAGTACTTC. It encodes CASSLPGGLEQYF.

The chain joins TRBV2 to TRBJ2-7; 9 bases map to TRBD2. The CDR3 spans 17 residues. Germline values: CDR1 SNHLY, CDR2 FYNNEI. Losses at the gene ends were 7 bases for V and 2 bases for J; bases not matched to a gene: 15. The CDR3 loop reads CASKRIFGSGGTYEQYV. The CDR3 DNA reads TGTGCCAGCAAGCGGATTTTTGGTAGCGGGGGTACCTACGAGCAGTACGTC.